This TCR beta chain was captured by sequencing in a study of blood T cell repertoires in COVID-19 (TCRdb year 2020). Regarding the complete study: The collaborator samples originated in the United States, Italy and Spain and spanned the acute and convalescent phases of COVID-19. The repertoires were released in a freely available public database meant as a resource for research on the immune response to SARS-CoV-2. Nearly every sample came with metadata listing a de-identified subject ID, COVID-19 status, age in years and sex. The prospective study material was composed of cDNA or gDNA derived from T cells, B-cell-depleted T cells, or PBMCs. Samples were obtained from the ongoing ImmuneRACE study (first 160 participants) and from 1,254 subjects provided by 6 global collaborators. Subjects who had been exposed to COVID-19, were actively infected with it, or had recovered from it provided the deeply sampled blood TCRbeta repertoires that made up the dataset. Where available, HLA class I and class II types were obtained from metadata supplied by the sample provider rather than from assay-based typing.

TCRbeta CDR3 regions were amplified from genomic DNA using the immunoSEQ Assay, a bias-controlled multiplex PCR. Turning to the authors' computational methods: Nucleated cell counts per sample were estimated from amplification of reference gene primers within the assay. To quantify the absolute abundance of each unique TCRbeta CDR3 rearrangement, sequence reads were collapsed and filtered. For each sample, productive Simpson clonality was calculated by taking the square root of Simpson's diversity index across productive rearrangements. The table was pulled from immuneACCESS by TCRdb, which kept in-frame rearrangements only. Such tables lose some clones; where checked, under half of the loss comes from unresolved V genes, and the rest has no known cause. That table is the source of V, J and clone size, and D and trimming were worked out from the DNA. The sample includes some 120,000 clones, with 81% observed a single time. 15% to 20% of the sample rests with the top ten.

Here V drops 6 bases and J drops 4 bases, and the junction holds 1 base not matched to any gene. CDR1 and CDR2 are read off the germline V gene as SGHAT and FQNNGV. There are 12 amino acids in the CDR3, from cysteine to phenylalanine inclusive. Here the CDR3 DNA is all that survives: 36 bases in frame from base 1. The paper as a whole reports these results and caveats: Clinical and demographic metadata were provided uncurated, with the amount varying by source and participant.

In the case of this clone: The specificity of this receptor is unknown. Base qualities are missing; no much larger clone stands one base away.

In Seattle, one collaborating source enrolled patients while the infection was active and tracked those patients longitudinally over the course of disease. Collaborating institutions collected whole blood in K2EDTA tubes following their own protocols. For TCRbeta analysis, collaborators shipped samples as frozen whole blood, isolated PBMCs, or DNA extracted from either of those sample types. This clonotype was obtained from a man aged 25-40 years with COVID-19, enrolled during active disease. Recombination joined TRBV11-2 with TRBJ2-3; 7 nucleotides in the junction match TRBD1. The sequencing input was peripheral blood. The nucleotide sequence reads TGTGCCAGCAGAGGGGGCGCAGATACGCAGTATTTT. This codes for CASRGGADTQYF. The full variable domain, with segments outside the CDR3 supplied by the reference TRBV11-2 and TRBJ2-3 proteins, appears as EAGVAQSPRYKIIEKRQSVAFWCNPISGHATLYWYQQILGQGPKLLIQFQNNGVVDDSQLPKDRFSAERLKGVDSTLKIQPAKLEDSAVYLCASRGGADTQYFGPGTRLTVL.